This TCR beta chain was found in a study of T cell clonality in common variable immunodeficiency. Notes on the study in general: Common variable immunodeficiency TCR beta sequences reportedly had fewer deletions and N-nucleotide insertions.

This clone has a count of ten or more. Its specificity is not known. This table comes from immunoSEQ multiplex PCR, and its TCRdb copy is limited to in-frame clones, with some not included. The table lists about 66,000 clones, with no singletons. The sample comprised peripheral blood mononuclear cells. The source of this sequence is a person aged 18 to 70 in good health.

The sequenced CDR3 bases are TGTGCCAGCAGACTCGGACTAGCGGCTTACAATGAG. This codes for CASRLGLAAYNE. The whole CDR3 is CASRLGLAAYNEQFF. The V gene is TRBV28, the J gene TRBJ2-1, with 10 bases matching TRBD2. With the read ending 3 residues before the CDR3 end, the germline J gene is used to fill in that end. Germline V gene lookup returns CDR1 MDHEN and CDR2 SYDVKM. With V trimmed by 6 bases and J by 4 bases, 6 bases remained unmatched. The CDR3 is 15 residues long. Filled out from reference TRBV28 and TRBJ2-1, the complete variable domain reads DVKVTQSSRYLVKRTGEKVFLECVQDMDHENMFWYRQDPGLGLRLIYFSYDVKMKEKGDIPEGYSVSREKKERFSLILESASTNQTSMYLCASRLGLAAYNEQFFGPGTRLTVL.